Detailed here is one T cell receptor (beta chain). As yet, its antigen is unknown. Measured with immunoSEQ multiplex PCR; TCRdb has only the in-frame clones, and not every one. Of about 62,000 clones listed, around 90% are singletons. This entry belongs to a study of T cell repertoires in ileal Crohn's disease. Study-level results: Within the first postoperative year, endoscopy came at median about 6.4 months.

As to time point: neoterminal ileum biopsy at postoperative endoscopy, about 6 months after surgery. Included were adult ileal or ileocolonic Crohn's patients indicated for ileocolonic resection. Trimming stripped 0 bases from V and 4 bases from J, with 8 bases between. Per the germline V gene, CDR1 is SGDLS and CDR2 is YYNGEE. The CDR3 runs 14 residues. V gene TRBV9 combines with J gene TRBJ2-1, with D possibly being TRBD1 (6 bases). The receptor was isolated from an adult with Crohn's disease. The sequenced sample consisted of ileal tissue. The CDR3 spells CASSVGDTYNEQFF. In nucleotides, the CDR3 is TGTGCCAGCAGCGTAGGGGACACATACAATGAGCAGTTCTTC.